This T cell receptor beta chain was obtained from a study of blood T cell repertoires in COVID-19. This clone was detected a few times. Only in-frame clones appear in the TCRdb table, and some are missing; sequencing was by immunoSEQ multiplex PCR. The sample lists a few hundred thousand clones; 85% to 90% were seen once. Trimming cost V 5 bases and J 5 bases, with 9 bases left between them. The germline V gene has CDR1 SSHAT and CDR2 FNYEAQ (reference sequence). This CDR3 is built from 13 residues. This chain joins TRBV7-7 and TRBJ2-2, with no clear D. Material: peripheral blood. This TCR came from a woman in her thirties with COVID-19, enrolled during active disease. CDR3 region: CASSVDKTGELFF. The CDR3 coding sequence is TGTGCCAGCAGCGTAGACAAGACCGGGGAGCTGTTTTTT.